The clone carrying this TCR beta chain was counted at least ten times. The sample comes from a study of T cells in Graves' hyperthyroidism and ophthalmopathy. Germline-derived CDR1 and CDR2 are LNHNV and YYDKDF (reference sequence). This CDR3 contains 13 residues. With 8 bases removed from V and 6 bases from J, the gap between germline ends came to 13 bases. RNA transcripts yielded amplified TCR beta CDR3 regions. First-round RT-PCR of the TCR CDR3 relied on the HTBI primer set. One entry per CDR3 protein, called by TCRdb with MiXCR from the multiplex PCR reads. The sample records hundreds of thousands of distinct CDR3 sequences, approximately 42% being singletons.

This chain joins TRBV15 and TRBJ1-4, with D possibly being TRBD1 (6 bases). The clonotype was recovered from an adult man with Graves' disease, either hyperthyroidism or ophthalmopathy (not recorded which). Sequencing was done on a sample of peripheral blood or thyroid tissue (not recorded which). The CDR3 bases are TGTGCCACCTGGAGGGGGACCCATGAAAAACTGTTTTTT. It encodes CATWRGTHEKLFF.